The 6 T cell receptor beta chains below come from one sample, sequenced in a study of molecular identifiers for immune sequencing clone quantification. TCRdb reprocessed the PCR reads via MiXCR and lists one record per CDR3 protein. The table has fewer than 350,000 distinct CDR3 sequences, 24% seen once. The sample comprised naive CD8+ T cells from blood, with Jurkat cell RNA spiked in. This sample's subset: FACS-sorted CD8+CD4-CCR7+CD45RA+ naive T cells. The receptors were gathered from a human donor in good health. Some libraries in this study had Jurkat cell RNA spiked in.

The chain has TRBV4-1 and TRBJ1-2; D uncertain. The CDR3 is 16 residues long. Trimming shortened V by 1 base and J by 4 bases, and 16 bases separated the two germline ends. Germline V lookup: CDR1 MGHRA, CDR2 YSYEKL. The CDR3 reads CASSQVTPGTSYGYTF. DNA for the CDR3: TGCGCCAGCAGCCAAGTAACCCCCGGAACCTCCTATGGCTACACCTTC.

Note on this clonotype: The missing conserved phenylalanine or tryptophan at the end of this CDR3 makes a read error likely. The J gene is TRBJ2-3, the V gene TRBV11-2; D tentatively fits TRBD1 or TRBD2 (5 bases each). This CDR3 has 15 residues. V lost 5 bases and J 1 base, leaving 13 bases between the germline ends. In germline, CDR1 is SGHAT, CDR2 FQNNGV. The CDR3 nucleotides are TGTGCCAGCAGCGCGAGAAGGGACCGCACAGATACGCAGTATCTT. Translation gives CASSARRDRTDTQYL.

This clonotype appeared a few times. The chain has TRBV27 and TRBJ2-1, with a tentative D call TRBD2 (5 bases). The ends were cut back, 3 bases at V and 5 bases at J, with 11 bases in the middle. This CDR3 has 14 residues. In germline, CDR1 is MNHEY, CDR2 SMNVEV (reference sequence). DNA for the CDR3: TGTGCCAGCAGTTTCCAAGCGGATCACAATGAGCAGTTCTTC. Its protein is CASSFQADHNEQFF.

As for this clonotype: A read error may produce the germline difference seen at one junction end. This chain joins TRBV19 and TRBJ1-1; 8 positions agree with TRBD1. The CDR3 runs 15 residues. Looked up from germline, CDR1 is LNHDA and CDR2 is SQIVND (reference sequence). The CDR3 protein is CASFPDRASNTGAFF. CDR3 DNA sequence: TGTGCCTCCTTCCCGGACAGGGCCTCGAACACTGGAGCTTTCTTT.

This clonotype was counted only a few times. The chain uses TRBV7-9 and TRBJ1-4; possibly TRBD1 for D (5 bases). This CDR3 comprises 14 residues. CDR1 and CDR2 (germline): SEHNR, FQNEAQ (reference sequence). V lost 6 bases to trimming and J lost 5 bases, with 13 bases between them. The CDR3 protein is CASRRGPGNEKLFF. The CDR3 bases are TGTGCCAGCAGAAGGGGTCCCGGGAATGAAAAACTGTTTTTT.

This rearrangement joins TRBV13 to TRBJ1-5; D is perhaps TRBD1 (5 bases). The germline gives CDR1 PRHDT, CDR2 FYEKMQ (reference sequence). The CDR3 has 16 residues. Trimming stripped 4 bases from V and 0 bases from J, with 13 bases between. The CDR3 spells CASSSSLDSSNQPQHF. The CDR3 DNA sequence: TGTGCCAGCAGCTCCAGCCTAGACAGTAGCAATCAGCCCCAGCATTTT.